The clone carrying this T cell receptor beta chain was observed once. Its matching antigen is unknown. This entry belongs to a study of shared clonotypes between healthy human individuals. General study points: Clonotype sharing among donors, it was expected, would be affected by sequencing depth. In contrast to clonotypes shared by all four donors, non-shared clonotypes had lower generation probabilities.

The naive CD8 population came from CD45RO-negative cells selected for CCR7, without terminally differentiated effector memory CD45RA+ cells. V dropped 5 bases and J dropped 6 bases, with 11 bases sitting between them. The germline gives CDR1 LNHNV, CDR2 YYDKDF (reference sequence). This CDR3 comprises 13 residues. Sequencing used immunoSEQ multiplex PCR; TCRdb keeps in-frame clones, though not all of them. Among almost 700,000 clones listed, approximately 90% were seen once. The sample taken for sequencing was naive CD8+ T cells sorted from blood. The rearrangement uses TRBV15 and TRBJ2-1, with D unclear. The sequence was collected from a man under 40 in good health. CDR3 amino acids: CATSQRLVNEQFF. CDR3 DNA sequence: TGTGCCACCAGCCAGAGACTCGTCAATGAGCAGTTCTTC.